Described below is a single T cell receptor (beta chain) sequence and its context. The data originate from a study of CD8 T cells in ankylosing spondylitis. V lost 5 bases and J lost 5, with 16 bases in between. This CDR3 is 14 amino acids long. Preparation of TCR beta libraries was done by quantitative 5'-RACE with molecular barcodes. TCRdb analysed the 5' RACE reads with MiXCR anew, one entry per CDR3 protein. The repertoire consists of 350,000 to 400,000 distinct CDR3 sequences, with 20% occurring once and the leading ten covering 10% to 15%. The chain is built from TRBV12-3 or TRBV12-4 and TRBJ2-7, with unresolved D. The source is a male donor with ankylosing spondylitis or in good health (not recorded which). Sequenced sample: blood, either unsorted or a sorted T cell fraction (not recorded which). This CDR3 reads CASSDRNHLHEQYF. CDR3 nucleotides: TGTGCCAGCAGTGATCGGAACCACCTACACGAGCAGTACTTC.